The next 21 T cell receptor beta chains were all read from a single sample in a study of OX40 agonist ivuxolimab in advanced cancers. Sequencing used immunoSEQ multiplex PCR; TCRdb keeps in-frame clones, though not all of them. The data contain around 140,000 clones, about 93% of them singletons. Sequences were derived from CD4+ or CD8+ T cells sorted from blood, sampled in a trial of the OX40 agonist ivuxolimab. The receptors were gathered from an adult with an advanced solid tumor such as melanoma, head and neck, liver or kidney cancer.

The chain joins TRBV6-4 to TRBJ1-5; D is unclear. The V gene lost 5 bases and the J gene lost 0 bases, with 8 bases spanning the gap. The CDR3 runs to 14 residues. Germline assignment: CDR1 MRHNA and CDR2 SNTAGT. CDR3 sequence reads: CASSPVYSNQPQHF. CDR3 coding DNA: TGTGCCAGCAGTCCGGTGTATAGCAATCAGCCCCAGCATTTT.

The rearrangement joins TRBV7-8 to TRBJ1-1; D not certain. Germline CDR1 is SGHVS and CDR2 is FQNEAQ. The ends were cut back, 5 bases at V and 9 bases at J, with 7 bases in the middle. CDR3 length equals 10 residues. The CDR3 DNA is TGTGCCAGCAGCCAAAACCAAGCTTTCTTT. Its protein product is CASSQNQAFF.

This chain joins TRBV2 and TRBJ1-5; D not resolved. The CDR3 extends over 18 amino acids. V lost 2 bases, J lost 6 bases, and 23 bases lay in between. The germline V gene has CDR1 SNHLY and CDR2 FYNNEI. In nucleotides, the CDR3 is TGTGCCAGCAGTGAATCGGGCCGGGGAACAGAACGGTTTCAGCCCCAGCATTTT. Protein product: CASSESGRGTERFQPQHF.

V is TRBV9 and J is TRBJ1-6; TRBD1 matches 8 bases. V shed 5 bases and J 10 bases; nucleotides not matched to a gene: 14. The germline CDR1 and CDR2 sequences are SGDLS and YYNGEE. CDR3 length: 16 amino acids. The CDR3 coding sequence is TGTGCCAGCAGTAAAACAGGGGGATTTCAAGGATCACCCCTCCACTTT. This sequence encodes CASSKTGGFQGSPLHF.

This sequence joins TRBV5-8 and TRBJ1-5; D uncertain. This CDR3 has 11 amino acids. Germline V gene data show CDR1 as SGHTS and CDR2 as YDEGEE. Between the trimmed V and J ends, which lost 1 base and 4 bases, there was a span of 0 bases. CDR3 sequence (DNA): TGTGCCAGCAGCTTGAATCAGCCCCAGCATTTT. This codes for CASSLNQPQHF.

This chain connects TRBV5-4 to TRBJ1-3, with 7 bases fitting TRBD1. V was pared by 7 bases and J by 3 bases, with 10 bases of the junction left unmatched. CDR3 length: 15 amino acids. Germline V gene lookup returns CDR1 SGHNT and CDR2 YYREEE (reference sequence). The CDR3 spells CASRPGTAIGNTIYF. CDR3 in DNA: TGTGCCAGCCGCCCCGGGACAGCTATTGGAAACACCATATATTTT.

V is TRBV29-1 and J is TRBJ1-1, with 10 bases lining up with TRBD1. Germline values: CDR1 SQVTM, CDR2 ANQGSEA. The V segment lost 7 bases and the J segment 1 base; nucleotides outside the gene matches: 3. The CDR3 covers 13 residues. The CDR3 DNA reads as TGCAGCGCCCGACAGGGGGCGAACACTGAAGCTTTCTTT. It encodes CSARQGANTEAFF.

The rearrangement links TRBV6-1 to TRBJ2-4, with D tentatively TRBD1 (6 bases). CDR3 length: 17 residues. Germline CDR1 reads MNHNS; CDR2 reads SASEGT. V lost 0 bases, J lost 0 bases, and 12 bases lay in between. This CDR3 reads CASSEADSRIAKNIQYF. CDR3 bases: TGTGCCAGCAGTGAAGCGGACAGTCGCATAGCCAAAAACATTCAGTACTTC.

This clone was counted once. The chain uses TRBV28 and TRBJ2-5, with D perhaps TRBD1 (5 bases). CDR1 MDHEN and CDR2 SYDVKM come from the germline V gene. This CDR3 comprises 13 residues. The V end was cut by 5 bases, the J end by 5 bases, with 12 bases between. CDR3 bases: TGTGCCAGCAGTCCAGCAGGGTGGGAGACCCAGTACTTC. Protein: CASSPAGWETQYF.

The chain joins TRBV19 to TRBJ2-7; D may be TRBD1 (6 bases). Between the trimmed V and J ends, which lost 1 base and 2 bases, there was a span of 12 bases. Germline values: CDR1 LNHDA, CDR2 SQIVND (reference sequence). This CDR3 comprises 15 residues. CDR3 DNA sequence: TGTGCCAGTAGTATAGCCCCGGACAGACCCTACGAGCAGTACTTC. Its translation is CASSIAPDRPYEQYF.

The V call is TRBV7-2, the J call TRBJ1-2; 11 nucleotides match TRBD1. Looked up from germline, CDR1 is SGHTA and CDR2 is FQGNSA. V shed 5 bases, J shed 4 bases, and the junction held 6 bases outside the gene matches. The CDR3 has 15 amino acids. CDR3 nucleotides: TGTGCCAGCAGCGAGGACAGGGGGCAGATCTATGGCTACACCTTC. Amino acid sequence: CASSEDRGQIYGYTF. The complete variable domain, with remaining parts taken from reference TRBV7-2 and TRBJ1-2, reads GAGVSQSPSNKVTEKGKDVELRCDPISGHTALYWYRQSLGQGLEFLIYFQGNSAPDKSGLPSDRFSAERTGGSVSTLTIQRTQQEDSAVYLCASSEDRGQIYGYTFGSGTRLTVV.

CDR3 nucleotide sequence: TGTGCCAGGCCCAGCAGGGGTCGGGGCTACACCTTC. Residues: CARPSRGRGYTF. J is TRBJ1-2 and V is TRBV21-1; the D call TRBD1 from the table was never checked on the DNA. TRBV21-1 is a listed pseudogene. There are 12 residues in the CDR3.

The rearrangement uses TRBV4-3 and TRBJ1-2, with TRBD1 matching 9 bases. This CDR3 has 15 amino acids. Germline V CDR1 and CDR2: LGHNA, YSLEER. V was pared by 5 bases and J by 6 bases, with 10 bases of the junction left unmatched. CDR3 loop: CASSGRDRVRDGYTF. The DNA for the CDR3 is TGCGCCAGCAGCGGCCGGGACAGGGTACGGGATGGCTACACCTTC.

This chain connects TRBV5-8 to TRBJ2-7; D may be TRBD2 (5 bases). This CDR3 spans 14 amino acids. The V and J ends lost 3 bases and 3 bases respectively, with 13 bases between them. From germline, CDR1 is SGHTS and CDR2 YDEGEE. The CDR3 DNA is TGTGCCAGCAGCTCGGGGTTTCGGAACTACGAGCAGTACTTC. Protein product: CASSSGFRNYEQYF. Using reference TRBV5-8 and TRBJ2-7 for the parts outside the CDR3, the full variable domain is EAGVTQSPTHLIKTRGQQATLRCSPISGHTSVYWYQQALGLGLQFLLWYDEGEERNRGNFPPRFSGRQFPNYSSELNVNALELEDSALYLCASSSGFRNYEQYFGPGTRLTVT.

The genes are TRBV5-1 and TRBJ2-7; D is tentatively TRBD1 or TRBD2 (6 bases each). This CDR3 is 15 amino acids long. V shed 4 bases and J shed 4 bases, with 18 bases lying between them. From germline, CDR1 is SGHRS and CDR2 YFSETQ. The CDR3 reads CASSPGQLSGYEQYF. CDR3 DNA: TGCGCCAGCAGCCCTGGACAGCTCAGCGGGTACGAGCAGTACTTC. Full variable domain (remainder filled in from reference TRBV5-1 and TRBJ2-7): KAGVTQTPRYLIKTRGQQVTLSCSPISGHRSVSWYQQTPGQGLQFLFEYFSETQRNKGNFPGRFSGRQFSNSRSEMNVSTLELGDSALYLCASSPGQLSGYEQYFGPGTRLTVT.

The chain carries TRBV21-1 and TRBJ1-5; the listed D gene, TRBD1, was not tested against the DNA. TRBV21-1 corresponds to a pseudogene. The CDR3 has 17 residues. The CDR3 sequence is CASSLGQQLYSNQPQHF. CDR3 coding DNA: TGTGCCAGCAGCCTGGGCCAACAATTATATAGCAATCAGCCCCAGCATTTT.

The chain combines TRBV6-1 with TRBJ2-5; 8 nucleotides agree with TRBD1. From germline, CDR1 is MNHNS and CDR2 SASEGT. The CDR3 runs 15 residues. Trimming removed 4 bases from V and 4 bases from J; junction bases left unmatched: 8. CDR3 sequence: CASSGWQGARETQYF. CDR3 coding DNA: TGTGCCAGCAGTGGGTGGCAGGGGGCACGAGAGACCCAGTACTTC.

V and J are TRBV5-1 and TRBJ1-1; TRBD1 matches 9 bases. Germline values: CDR1 SGHRS, CDR2 YFSETQ. CDR3 size: 15 residues. Trimming cost V 3 bases and J 4 bases; bases outside gene matches: 7. The CDR3 reads CASSSDLDRGTEAFF. CDR3 nucleotides: TGCGCCAGCAGCTCTGATCTGGACAGGGGCACTGAAGCTTTCTTT.

The rearrangement joins TRBV19 to TRBJ1-2; the match to TRBD1 covers 7 bases. The CDR3 consists of 14 residues. Germline CDR1 and CDR2: LNHDA and SQIVND (reference sequence). V shed 3 bases, J shed 4 bases, and the junction held 5 bases outside the gene matches. The CDR3 DNA reads TGTGCCAGTAGTATCCGGACAGGCTTCTATGGCTACACCTTC. Translation gives CASSIRTGFYGYTF.

The J gene is TRBJ1-2, the V gene TRBV6-5; D gene uncertain. The CDR3 runs to 15 residues. V was trimmed by 0 bases and J by 6 bases, leaving 14 bases between them. Per the germline V gene, CDR1 is MNHEY and CDR2 is SVGAGI. Here the CDR3 reads CASSYSGVTSDGYTF. CDR3 DNA sequence: TGTGCCAGCAGTTACTCTGGGGTTACAAGCGATGGCTACACCTTC.

The V and J genes are TRBV6-5 and TRBJ1-6, with a possible D match to TRBD1 (5 bases). Trimming took 6 bases from V and 8 from J, leaving 17 bases between them. The germline gives CDR1 MNHEY, CDR2 SVGAGI. This CDR3 spans 15 amino acids. Here the CDR3 reads CASSSSDQGHSPLHF. In nucleotides, the CDR3 is TGTGCCAGCAGCTCCTCGGATCAGGGACATTCACCCCTCCACTTT.